This T cell receptor (beta chain) was captured in a study of blood T cell repertoires in COVID-19. Study information: Material from acute and convalescent COVID-19 was sourced from the United States, Italy and Spain. The analysed material was cDNA or gDNA that came from T cells, B-cell-depleted T cells, or PBMCs.

As originally analysed: The assay estimated nucleated cells by amplifying reference gene primers. Generated by immunoSEQ multiplex PCR, the TCRdb table keeps only in-frame clones and is missing some. V, J and clone size are those of that table, while D and trimming were read from the DNA. The sample yields 50,000 or so clones, 75% to 90% seen once. The material sequenced was peripheral blood. The TCR comes from a man between 70 and 80 years old with acute or convalescent COVID-19.

The CDR3 DNA reads as TGTGCCTGGAGCGGCGGACAGCCAACTAATGAAAAACTGTTTTTT. Protein: CAWSGGQPTNEKLFF. J is TRBJ1-4 and V is TRBV30, with D possibly TRBD1 on 6 matching bases. CDR3 length: 15 residues. Trimming shortened V by 3 bases and J by 0 bases, and 11 bases separated the two germline ends. Per germline, CDR1 GTSNPN and CDR2 SVGIG (reference sequence).